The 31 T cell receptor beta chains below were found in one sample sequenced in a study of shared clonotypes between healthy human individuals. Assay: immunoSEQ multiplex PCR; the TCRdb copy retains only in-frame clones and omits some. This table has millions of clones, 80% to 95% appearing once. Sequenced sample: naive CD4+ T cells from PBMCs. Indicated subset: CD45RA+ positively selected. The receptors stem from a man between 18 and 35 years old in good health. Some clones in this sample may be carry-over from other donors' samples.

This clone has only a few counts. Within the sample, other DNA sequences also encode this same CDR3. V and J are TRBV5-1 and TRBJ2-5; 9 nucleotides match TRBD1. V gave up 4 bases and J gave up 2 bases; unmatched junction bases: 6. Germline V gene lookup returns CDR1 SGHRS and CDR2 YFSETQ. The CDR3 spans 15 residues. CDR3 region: CASSPQGQGQETQYF. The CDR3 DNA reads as TGCGCCAGCAGCCCACAAGGACAGGGGCAAGAGACCCAGTACTTC.

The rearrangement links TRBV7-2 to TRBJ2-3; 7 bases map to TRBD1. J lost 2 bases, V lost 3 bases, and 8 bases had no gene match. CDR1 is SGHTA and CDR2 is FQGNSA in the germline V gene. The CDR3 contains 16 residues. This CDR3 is CASSLRGTAYTDTQYF. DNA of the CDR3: TGTGCCAGCAGCTTGAGAGGGACAGCATACACAGATACGCAGTATTTT.

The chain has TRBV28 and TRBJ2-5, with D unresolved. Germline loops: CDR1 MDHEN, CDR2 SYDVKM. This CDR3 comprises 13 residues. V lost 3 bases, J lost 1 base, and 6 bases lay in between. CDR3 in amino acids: CASSFTAQETQYF. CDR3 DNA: TGTGCCAGCAGTTTCACAGCCCAAGAGACCCAGTACTTC.

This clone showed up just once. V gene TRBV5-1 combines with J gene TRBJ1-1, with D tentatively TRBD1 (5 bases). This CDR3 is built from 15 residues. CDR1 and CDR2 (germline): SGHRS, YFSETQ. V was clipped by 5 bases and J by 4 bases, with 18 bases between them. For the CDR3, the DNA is TGCGCCAGCAGTACTCCGGGCCAGGGAGGCACTGAAGCTTTCTTT. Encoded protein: CASSTPGQGGTEAFF.

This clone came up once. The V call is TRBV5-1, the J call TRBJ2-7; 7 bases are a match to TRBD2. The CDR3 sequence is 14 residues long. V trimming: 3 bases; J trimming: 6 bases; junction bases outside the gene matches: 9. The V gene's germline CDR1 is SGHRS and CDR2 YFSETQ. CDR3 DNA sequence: TGCGCCAGCAGCTGGGAGGGCGACTCGCGCGAGCAGTACTTC. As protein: CASSWEGDSREQYF.

Here the CDR3 reads CASRDLDRGNEKLFF. The CDR3 DNA reads TGTGCCAGCAGGGACCTGGACAGGGGAAATGAAAAACTGTTTTTT. The chain carries TRBV2 and TRBJ1-4; 9 positions agree with TRBD1. Germline V CDR1 and CDR2: SNHLY, FYNNEI. This CDR3 region has 15 residues. Germline trimming cut 6 bases from V and 5 bases from J; bases unmatched to any gene: 7.

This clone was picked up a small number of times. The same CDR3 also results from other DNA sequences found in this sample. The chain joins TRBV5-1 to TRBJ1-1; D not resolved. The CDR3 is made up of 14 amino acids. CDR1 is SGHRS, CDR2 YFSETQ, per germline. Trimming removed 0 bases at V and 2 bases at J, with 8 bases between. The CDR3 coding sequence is TGCGCCAGCAGCTTGGAGCCCGCTAACACTGAAGCTTTCTTT. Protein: CASSLEPANTEAFF. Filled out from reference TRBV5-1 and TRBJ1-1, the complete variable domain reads KAGVTQTPRYLIKTRGQQVTLSCSPISGHRSVSWYQQTPGQGLQFLFEYFSETQRNKGNFPGRFSGRQFSNSRSEMNVSTLELGDSALYLCASSLEPANTEAFFGQGTRLTVV.

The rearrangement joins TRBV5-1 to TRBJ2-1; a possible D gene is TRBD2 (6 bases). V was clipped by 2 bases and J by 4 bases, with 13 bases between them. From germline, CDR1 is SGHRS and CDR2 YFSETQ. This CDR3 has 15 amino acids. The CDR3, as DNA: TGCGCCAGCAGCTTCCCCCCCGGGGGTTACAATGAGCAGTTCTTC. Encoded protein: CASSFPPGGYNEQFF.

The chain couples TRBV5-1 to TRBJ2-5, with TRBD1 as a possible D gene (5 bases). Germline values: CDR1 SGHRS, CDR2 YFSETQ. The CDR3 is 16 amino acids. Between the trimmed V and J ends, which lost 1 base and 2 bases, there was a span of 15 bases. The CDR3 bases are TGCGCCAGCAGCTTGCAACCTAGGGGCAGTCAAGAGACCCAGTACTTC. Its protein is CASSLQPRGSQETQYF.

The CDR3 DNA reads TGTGCCAGCAGCCTACGGACTAGCGGGTCCTCCTACGAGCAGTACTTC. Protein: CASSLRTSGSSYEQYF. The V call is TRBV5-6, the J call TRBJ2-7; 11 positions match TRBD2. This CDR3 has 16 residues. CDR1 and CDR2 from the germline V gene are SGHDT and YYEEEE. Trimming cost V 4 bases and J 0 bases; bases outside gene matches: 6.

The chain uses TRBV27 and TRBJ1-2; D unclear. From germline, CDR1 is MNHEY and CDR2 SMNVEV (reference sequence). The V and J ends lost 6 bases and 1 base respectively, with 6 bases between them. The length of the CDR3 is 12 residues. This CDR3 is CASRQNNYGYTF. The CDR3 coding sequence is TGTGCCAGCAGACAGAATAACTATGGCTACACCTTC.

The DNA of the CDR3 is TGCGCCAGCAGCTTCCTGACAGGAGGGAACACTGAAGCTTTCTTT. As protein: CASSFLTGGNTEAFF. The chain carries TRBV5-1 and TRBJ1-1; a possible D gene is TRBD1 (6 bases). The germline V gene encodes CDR1 SGHRS and CDR2 YFSETQ. This CDR3 comprises 15 residues. V was clipped by 2 bases and J by 1 base, with 12 bases between them.

CDR3 sequence reads: CASSQGLVRGTEAFF. Here the CDR3 DNA reads TGTGCCAGCAGCCAGGGCCTTGTGAGGGGCACTGAAGCTTTCTTT. This rearrangement joins TRBV4-2 to TRBJ1-1, with D perhaps TRBD1 (5 bases). Trimming took 3 bases from V and 4 from J, leaving 15 bases between them. Germline V gene lookup returns CDR1 LGHNA and CDR2 YNFKEQ. The CDR3 loop spans 15 amino acids.

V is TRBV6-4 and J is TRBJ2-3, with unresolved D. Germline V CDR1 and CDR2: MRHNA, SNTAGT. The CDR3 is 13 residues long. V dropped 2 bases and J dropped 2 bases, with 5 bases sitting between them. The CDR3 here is CASSDDATDTQYF. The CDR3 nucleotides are TGTGCCAGCAGTGACGATGCCACAGATACGCAGTATTTT.

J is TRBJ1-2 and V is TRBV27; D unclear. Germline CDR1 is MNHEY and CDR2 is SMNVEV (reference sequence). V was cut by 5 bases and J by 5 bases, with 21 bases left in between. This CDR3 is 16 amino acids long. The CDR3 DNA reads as TGTGCCAGCAGTGTGGACGGAGGTGGGATTTGGTATGGCTACACCTTC. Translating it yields CASSVDGGGIWYGYTF.

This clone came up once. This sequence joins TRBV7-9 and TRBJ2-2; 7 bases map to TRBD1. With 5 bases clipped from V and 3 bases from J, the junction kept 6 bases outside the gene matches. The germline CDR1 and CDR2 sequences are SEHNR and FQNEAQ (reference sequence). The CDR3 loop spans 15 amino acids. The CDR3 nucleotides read TGTGCCAGCAGCAAAGAGACAGGGTACACCGGGGAGCTGTTTTTT. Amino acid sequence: CASSKETGYTGELFF. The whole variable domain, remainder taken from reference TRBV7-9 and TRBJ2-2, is DTGVSQNPRHKITKRGQNVTFRCDPISEHNRLYWYRQTLGQGPEFLTYFQNEAQLEKSRLLSDRFSAERPKGSFSTLEIQRTEQGDSAMYLCASSKETGYTGELFFGEGSRLTVL.

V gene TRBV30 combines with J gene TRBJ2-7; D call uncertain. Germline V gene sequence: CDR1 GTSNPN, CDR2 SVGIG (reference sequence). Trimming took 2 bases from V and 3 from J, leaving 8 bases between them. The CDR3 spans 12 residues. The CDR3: CAWSPSIYEQYF. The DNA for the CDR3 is TGTGCCTGGAGTCCTAGTATCTACGAGCAGTACTTC.

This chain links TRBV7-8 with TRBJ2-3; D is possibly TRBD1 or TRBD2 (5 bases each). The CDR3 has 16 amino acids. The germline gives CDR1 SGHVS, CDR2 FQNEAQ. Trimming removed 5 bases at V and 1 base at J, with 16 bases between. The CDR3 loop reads CASSEPRDGRTDTQYF. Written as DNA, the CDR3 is TGTGCCAGCAGCGAACCCCGGGACGGTCGCACAGATACGCAGTATTTT.

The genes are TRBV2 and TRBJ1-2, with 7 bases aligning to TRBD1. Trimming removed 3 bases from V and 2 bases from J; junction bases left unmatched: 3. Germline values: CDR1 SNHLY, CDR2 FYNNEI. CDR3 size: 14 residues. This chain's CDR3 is CASSETGLNYGYTF. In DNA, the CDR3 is TGTGCCAGCAGTGAGACAGGGTTAAACTATGGCTACACCTTC.

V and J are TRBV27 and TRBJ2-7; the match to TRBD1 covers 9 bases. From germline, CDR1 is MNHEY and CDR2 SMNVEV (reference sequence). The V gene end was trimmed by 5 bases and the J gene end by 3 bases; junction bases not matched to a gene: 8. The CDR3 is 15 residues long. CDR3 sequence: CASSLTGQGLYEQYF. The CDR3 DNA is TGTGCCAGCAGTCTAACGGGACAGGGCCTCTACGAGCAGTACTTC.

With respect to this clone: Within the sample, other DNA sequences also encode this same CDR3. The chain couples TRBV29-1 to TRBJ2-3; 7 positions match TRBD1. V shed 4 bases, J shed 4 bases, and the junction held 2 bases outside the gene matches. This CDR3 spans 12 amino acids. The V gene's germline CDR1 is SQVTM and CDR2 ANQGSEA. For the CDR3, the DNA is TGCAGCGTTGGACAGGGCTCAGATACGCAGTATTTT. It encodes CSVGQGSDTQYF.

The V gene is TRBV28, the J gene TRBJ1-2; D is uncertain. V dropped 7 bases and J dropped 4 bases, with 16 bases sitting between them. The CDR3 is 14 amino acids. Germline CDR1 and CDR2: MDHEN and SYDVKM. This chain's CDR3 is CASTPTGYIYGYTF. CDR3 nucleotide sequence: TGTGCCAGCACCCCAACGGGTTATATCTATGGCTACACCTTC.

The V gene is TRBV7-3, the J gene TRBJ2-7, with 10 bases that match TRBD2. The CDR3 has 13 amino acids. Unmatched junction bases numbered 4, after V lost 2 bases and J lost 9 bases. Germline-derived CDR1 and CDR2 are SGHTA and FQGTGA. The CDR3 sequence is CASSLLAGAAQYF. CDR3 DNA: TGTGCCAGCAGCTTACTAGCGGGAGCTGCGCAGTACTTC.

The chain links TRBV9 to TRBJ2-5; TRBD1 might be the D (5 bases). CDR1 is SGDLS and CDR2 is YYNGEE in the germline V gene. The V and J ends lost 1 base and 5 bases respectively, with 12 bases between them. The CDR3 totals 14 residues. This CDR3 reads CASSVPAKGETQYF. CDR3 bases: TGTGCCAGCAGCGTACCAGCCAAGGGGGAGACCCAGTACTTC.

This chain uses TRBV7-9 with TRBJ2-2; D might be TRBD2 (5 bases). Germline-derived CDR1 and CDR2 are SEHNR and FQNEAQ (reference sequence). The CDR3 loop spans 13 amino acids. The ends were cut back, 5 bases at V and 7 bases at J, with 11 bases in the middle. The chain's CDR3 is CASSGYRGGELFF. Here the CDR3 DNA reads TGTGCCAGCAGCGGGTATCGGGGCGGGGAGCTGTTTTTT.

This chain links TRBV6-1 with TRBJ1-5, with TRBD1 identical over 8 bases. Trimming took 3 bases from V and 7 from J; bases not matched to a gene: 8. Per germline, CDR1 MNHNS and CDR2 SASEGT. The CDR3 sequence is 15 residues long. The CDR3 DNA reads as TGTGCCAGCAGTGAGATAGACAGGGGCGGGCAGCCCCAGCATTTT. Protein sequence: CASSEIDRGGQPQHF.

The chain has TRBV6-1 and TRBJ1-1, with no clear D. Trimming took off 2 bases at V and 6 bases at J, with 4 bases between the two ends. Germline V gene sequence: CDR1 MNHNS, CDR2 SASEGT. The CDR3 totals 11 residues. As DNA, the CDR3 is TGTGCCAGCAGTGAACACGCTGAAGCTTTCTTT. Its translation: CASSEHAEAFF.

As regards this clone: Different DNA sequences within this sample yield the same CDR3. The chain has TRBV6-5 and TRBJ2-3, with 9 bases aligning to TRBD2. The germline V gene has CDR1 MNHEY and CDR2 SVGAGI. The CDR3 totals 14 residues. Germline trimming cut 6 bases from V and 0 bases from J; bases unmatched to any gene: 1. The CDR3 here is CASRTSGSTDTQYF. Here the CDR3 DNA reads TGTGCCAGCAGGACTAGCGGCAGCACAGATACGCAGTATTTT.

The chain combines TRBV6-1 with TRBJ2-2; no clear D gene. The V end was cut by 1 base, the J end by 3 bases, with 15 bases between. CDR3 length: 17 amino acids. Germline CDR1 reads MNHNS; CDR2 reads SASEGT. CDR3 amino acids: CASSEGLSLDYTGELFF. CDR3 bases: TGTGCCAGCAGTGAAGGCCTTTCTCTAGACTACACCGGGGAGCTGTTTTTT.

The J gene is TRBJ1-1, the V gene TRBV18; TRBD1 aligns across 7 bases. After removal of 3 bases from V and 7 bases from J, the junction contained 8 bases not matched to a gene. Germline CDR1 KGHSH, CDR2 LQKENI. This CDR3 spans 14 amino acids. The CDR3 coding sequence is TGTGCCAGCTCACCCGGGACAGCCAGCTTTGAAGCTTTCTTT. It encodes CASSPGTASFEAFF.

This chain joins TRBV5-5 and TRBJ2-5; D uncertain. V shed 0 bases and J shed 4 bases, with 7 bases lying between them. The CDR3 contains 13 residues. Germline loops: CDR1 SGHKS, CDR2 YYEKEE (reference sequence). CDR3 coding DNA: TGTGCCAGCAGCTTGGCGTCGGGAGAGACCCAGTACTTC. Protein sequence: CASSLASGETQYF.